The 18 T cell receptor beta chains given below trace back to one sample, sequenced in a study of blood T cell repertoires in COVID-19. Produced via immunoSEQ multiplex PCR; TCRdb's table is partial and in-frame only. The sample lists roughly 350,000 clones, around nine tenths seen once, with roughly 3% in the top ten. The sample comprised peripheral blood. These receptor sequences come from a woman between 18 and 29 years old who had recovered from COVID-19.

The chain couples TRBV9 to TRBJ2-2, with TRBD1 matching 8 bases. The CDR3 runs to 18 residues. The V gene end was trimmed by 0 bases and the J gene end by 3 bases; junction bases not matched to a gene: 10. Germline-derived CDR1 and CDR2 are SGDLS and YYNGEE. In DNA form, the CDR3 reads TGTGCCAGCAGCGTAGTGATGTTTATGACAGGGGACACCGGGGAGCTGTTTTTT. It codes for CASSVVMFMTGDTGELFF.

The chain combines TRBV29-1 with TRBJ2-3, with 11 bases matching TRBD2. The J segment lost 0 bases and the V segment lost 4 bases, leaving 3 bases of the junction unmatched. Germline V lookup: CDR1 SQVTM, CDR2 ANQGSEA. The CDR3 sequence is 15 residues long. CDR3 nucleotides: TGCAGCGTTGGACTAGCGGGATTGAGCACAGATACGCAGTATTTT. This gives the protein CSVGLAGLSTDTQYF.

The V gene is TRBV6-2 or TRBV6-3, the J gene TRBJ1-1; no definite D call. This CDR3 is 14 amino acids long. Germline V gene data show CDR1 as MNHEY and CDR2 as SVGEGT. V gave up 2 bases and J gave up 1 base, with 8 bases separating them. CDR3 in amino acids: CASSYNRRNTEAFF. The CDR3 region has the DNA TGTGCCAGCAGTTACAACCGGAGGAACACTGAAGCTTTCTTT.

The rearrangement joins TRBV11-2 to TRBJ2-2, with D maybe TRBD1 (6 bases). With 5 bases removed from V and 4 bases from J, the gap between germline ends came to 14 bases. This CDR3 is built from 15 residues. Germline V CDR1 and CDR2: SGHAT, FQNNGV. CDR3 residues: CASSPPRTATGELFF. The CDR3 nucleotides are TGTGCCAGCAGCCCCCCTCGGACAGCCACCGGGGAGCTGTTTTTT. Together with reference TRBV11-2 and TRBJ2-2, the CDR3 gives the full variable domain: EAGVAQSPRYKIIEKRQSVAFWCNPISGHATLYWYQQILGQGPKLLIQFQNNGVVDDSQLPKDRFSAERLKGVDSTLKIQPAKLEDSAVYLCASSPPRTATGELFFGEGSRLTVL.

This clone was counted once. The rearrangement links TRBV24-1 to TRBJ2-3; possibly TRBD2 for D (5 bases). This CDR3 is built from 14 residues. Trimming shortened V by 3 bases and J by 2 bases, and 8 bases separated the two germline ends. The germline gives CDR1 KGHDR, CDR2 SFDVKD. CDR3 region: CATSDQAATDTQYF. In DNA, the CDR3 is TGTGCCACCAGTGATCAAGCGGCCACAGATACGCAGTATTTT.

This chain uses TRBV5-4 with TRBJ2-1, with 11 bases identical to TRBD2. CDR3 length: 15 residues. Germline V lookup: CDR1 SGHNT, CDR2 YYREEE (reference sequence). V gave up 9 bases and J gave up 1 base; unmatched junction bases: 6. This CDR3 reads CATSGTSGSYNEQFF. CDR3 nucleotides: TGTGCCACATCCGGGACTAGCGGTTCCTACAATGAGCAGTTCTTC.

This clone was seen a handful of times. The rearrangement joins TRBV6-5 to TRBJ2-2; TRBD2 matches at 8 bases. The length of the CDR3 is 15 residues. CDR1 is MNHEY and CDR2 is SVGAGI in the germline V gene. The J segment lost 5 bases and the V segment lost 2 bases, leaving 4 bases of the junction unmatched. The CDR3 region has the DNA TGTGCCAGCAGTTACAGTACGGGAGGGACCGGGGAGCTGTTTTTT. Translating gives CASSYSTGGTGELFF.

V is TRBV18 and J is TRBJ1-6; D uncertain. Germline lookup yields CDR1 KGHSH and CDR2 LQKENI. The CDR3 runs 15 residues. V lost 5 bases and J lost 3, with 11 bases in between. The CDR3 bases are TGTGCCAGCTCATTAGAGGGAGACTATAATTCACCCCTCCACTTT. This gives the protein CASSLEGDYNSPLHF.

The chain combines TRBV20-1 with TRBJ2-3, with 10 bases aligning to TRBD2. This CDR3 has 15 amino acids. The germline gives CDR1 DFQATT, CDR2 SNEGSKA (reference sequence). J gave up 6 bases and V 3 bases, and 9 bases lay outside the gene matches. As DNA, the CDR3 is TGCAGTGCTAGTCGGCTAGCGGGAGTCCTGGATACGCAGTATTTT. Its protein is CSASRLAGVLDTQYF.

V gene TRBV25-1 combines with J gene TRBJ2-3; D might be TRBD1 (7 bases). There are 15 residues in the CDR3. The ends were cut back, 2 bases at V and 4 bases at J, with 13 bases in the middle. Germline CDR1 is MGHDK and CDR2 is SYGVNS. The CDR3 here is CASSEIGGGPDTQYF. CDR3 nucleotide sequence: TGTGCCAGCAGTGAAATCGGAGGGGGCCCAGATACGCAGTATTTT.

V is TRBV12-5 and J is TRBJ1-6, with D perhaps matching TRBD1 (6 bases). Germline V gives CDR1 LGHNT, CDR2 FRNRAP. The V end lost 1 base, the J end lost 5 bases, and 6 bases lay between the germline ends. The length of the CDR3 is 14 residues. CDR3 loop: CASGLGQDNSPLHF. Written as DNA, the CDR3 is TGTGCTAGTGGTTTGGGACAGGATAATTCACCCCTCCACTTT.

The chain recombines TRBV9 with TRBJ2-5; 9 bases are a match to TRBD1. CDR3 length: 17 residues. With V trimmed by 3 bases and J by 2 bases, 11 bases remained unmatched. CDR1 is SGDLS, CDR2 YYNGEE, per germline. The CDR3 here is CASSAGSQDRGQETQYF. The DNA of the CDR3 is TGTGCCAGCAGCGCCGGGTCCCAGGACAGGGGACAAGAGACCCAGTACTTC.

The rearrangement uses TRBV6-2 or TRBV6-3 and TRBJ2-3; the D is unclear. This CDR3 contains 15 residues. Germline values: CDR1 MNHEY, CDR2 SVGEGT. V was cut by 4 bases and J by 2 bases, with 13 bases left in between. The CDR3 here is CASSSRGRYTDTQYF. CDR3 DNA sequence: TGTGCCAGCAGTTCTCGAGGTCGTTACACAGATACGCAGTATTTT.

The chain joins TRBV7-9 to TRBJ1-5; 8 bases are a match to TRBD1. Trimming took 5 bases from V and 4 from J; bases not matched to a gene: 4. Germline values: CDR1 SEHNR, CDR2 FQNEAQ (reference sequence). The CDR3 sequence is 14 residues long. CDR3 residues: CASSPGQVNQPQHF. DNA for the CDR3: TGTGCCAGCAGCCCGGGACAGGTTAATCAGCCCCAGCATTTT.

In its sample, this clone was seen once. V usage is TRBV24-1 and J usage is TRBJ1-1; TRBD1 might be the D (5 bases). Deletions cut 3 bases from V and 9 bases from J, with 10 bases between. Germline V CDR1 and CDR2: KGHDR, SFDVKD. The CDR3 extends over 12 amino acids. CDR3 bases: TGTGCCACCAGTGATCAGGGAGGGCAAGCTTTCTTT. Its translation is CATSDQGGQAFF.

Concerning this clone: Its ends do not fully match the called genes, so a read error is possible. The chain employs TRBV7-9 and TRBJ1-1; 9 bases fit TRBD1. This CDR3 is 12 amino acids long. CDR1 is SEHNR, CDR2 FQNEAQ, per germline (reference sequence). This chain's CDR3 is CASSLGQGMAFF. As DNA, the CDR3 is TGTGCCAGCAGTTTAGGACAGGGGATGGCTTTCTTT.

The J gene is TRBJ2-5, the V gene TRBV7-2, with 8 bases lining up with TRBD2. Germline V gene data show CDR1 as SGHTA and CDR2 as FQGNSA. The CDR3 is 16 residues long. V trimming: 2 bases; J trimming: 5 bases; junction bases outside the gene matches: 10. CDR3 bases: TGTGCCAGCAGCTTACTTACCGGGAGGGAGGGGGAGACCCAGTACTTC. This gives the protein CASSLLTGREGETQYF. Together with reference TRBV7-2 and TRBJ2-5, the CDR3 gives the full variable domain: GAGVSQSPSNKVTEKGKDVELRCDPISGHTALYWYRQSLGQGLEFLIYFQGNSAPDKSGLPSDRFSAERTGGSVSTLTIQRTQQEDSAVYLCASSLLTGREGETQYFGPGTRLLVL.

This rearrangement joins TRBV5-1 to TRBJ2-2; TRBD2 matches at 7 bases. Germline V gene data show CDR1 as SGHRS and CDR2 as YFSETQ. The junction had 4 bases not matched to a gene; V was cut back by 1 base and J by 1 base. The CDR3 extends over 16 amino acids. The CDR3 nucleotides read TGCGCCAGCAGCTTGCCCTCTAGCGGGAACACCGGGGAGCTGTTTTTT. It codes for CASSLPSSGNTGELFF.